This T cell receptor beta chain was sequenced for a study of control samples from healthy donors and cancer patients. TCRdb's table, derived via immunoSEQ multiplex PCR, lists solely in-frame clones and lacks some. The sample yields about 130,000 clones, around 94% seen once. In this sample, this clone turned up once. V was clipped by 5 bases and J by 2 bases, with 16 bases between them. Germline values: CDR1 SGHVS, CDR2 FQNEAQ. This CDR3 is 15 amino acids long. The sample taken for sequencing was PBMCs. The chain combines TRBV7-8 with TRBJ2-7; tentative D call: TRBD2 (6 bases). The clonotype was recovered from a man in his fifties or sixties with colorectal cancer. The CDR3 loop reads CASSRDGGVPYEQYF. The DNA of the CDR3 is TGTGCCAGCAGCCGAGATGGCGGGGTCCCCTACGAGCAGTACTTC.